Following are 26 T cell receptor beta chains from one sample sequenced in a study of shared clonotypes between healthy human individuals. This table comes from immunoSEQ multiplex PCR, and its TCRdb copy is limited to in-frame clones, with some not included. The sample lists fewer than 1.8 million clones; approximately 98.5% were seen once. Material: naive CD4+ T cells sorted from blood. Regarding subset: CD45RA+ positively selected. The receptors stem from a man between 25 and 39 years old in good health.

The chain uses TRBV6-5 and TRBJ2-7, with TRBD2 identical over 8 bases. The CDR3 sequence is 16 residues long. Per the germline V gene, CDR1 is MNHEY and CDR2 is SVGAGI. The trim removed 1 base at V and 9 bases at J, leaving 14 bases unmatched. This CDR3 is CASSYLGREVRTVQYF. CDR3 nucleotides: TGTGCCAGCAGTTACTTAGGGCGGGAGGTCCGTACGGTGCAGTACTTC.

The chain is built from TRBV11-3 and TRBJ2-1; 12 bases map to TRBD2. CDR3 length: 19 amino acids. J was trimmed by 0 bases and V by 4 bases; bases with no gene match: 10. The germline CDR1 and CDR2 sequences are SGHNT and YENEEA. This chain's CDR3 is CASSSGLAGMGLSYNEQFF. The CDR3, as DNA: TGTGCCAGCAGCTCAGGACTAGCGGGAATGGGGCTCTCCTACAATGAGCAGTTCTTC.

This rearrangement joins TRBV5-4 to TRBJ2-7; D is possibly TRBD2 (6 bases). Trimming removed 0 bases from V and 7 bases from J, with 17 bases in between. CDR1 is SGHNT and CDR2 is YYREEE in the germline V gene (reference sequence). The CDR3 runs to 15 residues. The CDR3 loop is CASSLGSALRGEQYF. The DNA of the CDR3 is TGTGCCAGCAGCTTGGGGTCAGCCCTACGGGGGGAGCAGTACTTC.

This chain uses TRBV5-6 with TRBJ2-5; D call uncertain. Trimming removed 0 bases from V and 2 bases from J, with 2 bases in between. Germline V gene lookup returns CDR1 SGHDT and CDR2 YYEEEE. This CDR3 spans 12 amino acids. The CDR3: CASSLDQETQYF. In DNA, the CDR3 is TGTGCCAGCAGCTTGGATCAAGAGACCCAGTACTTC.

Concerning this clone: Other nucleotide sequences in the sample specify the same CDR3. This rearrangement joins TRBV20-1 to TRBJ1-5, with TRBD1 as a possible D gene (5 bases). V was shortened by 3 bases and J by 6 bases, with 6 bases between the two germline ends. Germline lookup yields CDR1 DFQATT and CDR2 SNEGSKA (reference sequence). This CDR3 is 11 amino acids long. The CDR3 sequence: CSARGGQPQHF. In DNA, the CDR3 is TGCAGTGCTAGGGGGGGTCAGCCCCAGCATTTT.

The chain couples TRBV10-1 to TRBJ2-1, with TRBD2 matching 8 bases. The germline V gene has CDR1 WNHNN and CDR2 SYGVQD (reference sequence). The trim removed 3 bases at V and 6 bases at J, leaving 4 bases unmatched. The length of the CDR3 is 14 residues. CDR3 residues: CASSDGGLANEQFF. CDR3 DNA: TGCGCCAGCAGTGACGGAGGACTAGCCAATGAGCAGTTCTTC.

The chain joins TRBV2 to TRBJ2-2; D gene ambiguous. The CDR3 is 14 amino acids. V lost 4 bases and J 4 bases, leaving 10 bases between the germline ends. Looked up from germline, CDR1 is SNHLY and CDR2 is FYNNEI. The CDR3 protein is CASSVVQFTGELFF. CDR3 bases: TGTGCCAGCAGTGTGGTACAATTCACCGGGGAGCTGTTTTTT.

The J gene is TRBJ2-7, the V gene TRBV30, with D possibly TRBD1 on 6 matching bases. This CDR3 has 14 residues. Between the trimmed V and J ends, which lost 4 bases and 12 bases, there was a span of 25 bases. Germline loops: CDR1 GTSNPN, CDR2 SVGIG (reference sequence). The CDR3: CAWTRDRSLIGVYF. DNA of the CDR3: TGTGCCTGGACCAGAGACAGGTCCCTCATTGGTGTGTACTTC.

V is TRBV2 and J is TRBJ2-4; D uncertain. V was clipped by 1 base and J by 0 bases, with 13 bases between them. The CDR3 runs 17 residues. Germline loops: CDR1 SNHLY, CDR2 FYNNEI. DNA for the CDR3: TGTGCCAGCAGTGAAGTGGGGAAAACACCAGCCAAAAACATTCAGTACTTC. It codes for CASSEVGKTPAKNIQYF.

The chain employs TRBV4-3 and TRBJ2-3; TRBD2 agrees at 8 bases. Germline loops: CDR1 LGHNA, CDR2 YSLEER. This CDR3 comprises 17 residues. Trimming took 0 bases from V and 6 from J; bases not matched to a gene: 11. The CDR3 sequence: CASSQDFNREGLDTQYF. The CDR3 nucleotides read TGCGCCAGCAGCCAAGATTTTAACCGGGAGGGCCTCGATACGCAGTATTTT.

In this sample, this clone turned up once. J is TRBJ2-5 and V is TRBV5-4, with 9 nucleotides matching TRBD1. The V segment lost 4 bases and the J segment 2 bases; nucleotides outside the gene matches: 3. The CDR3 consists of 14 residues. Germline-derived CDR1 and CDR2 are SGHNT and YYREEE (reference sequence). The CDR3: CASSLGQGQETQYF. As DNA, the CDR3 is TGTGCCAGCAGCCTGGGACAGGGACAAGAGACCCAGTACTTC.

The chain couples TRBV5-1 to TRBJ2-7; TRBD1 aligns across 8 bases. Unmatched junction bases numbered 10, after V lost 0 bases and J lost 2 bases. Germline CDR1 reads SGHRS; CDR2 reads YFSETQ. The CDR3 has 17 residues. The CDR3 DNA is TGCGCCAGCAGCTTGGCCCCAGGAGACAGGGGCCCCTACGAGCAGTACTTC. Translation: CASSLAPGDRGPYEQYF. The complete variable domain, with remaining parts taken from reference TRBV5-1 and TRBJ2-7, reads KAGVTQTPRYLIKTRGQQVTLSCSPISGHRSVSWYQQTPGQGLQFLFEYFSETQRNKGNFPGRFSGRQFSNSRSEMNVSTLELGDSALYLCASSLAPGDRGPYEQYFGPGTRLTVT.

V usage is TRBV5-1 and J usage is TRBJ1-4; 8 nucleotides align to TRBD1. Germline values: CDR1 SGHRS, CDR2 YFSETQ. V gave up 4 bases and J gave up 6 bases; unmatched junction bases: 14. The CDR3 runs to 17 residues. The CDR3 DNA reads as TGCGCCAGCAGCCTGCTCCCATCACAGGGGGGTTATGAAAAACTGTTTTTT. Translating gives CASSLLPSQGGYEKLFF. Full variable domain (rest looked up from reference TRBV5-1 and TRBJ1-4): KAGVTQTPRYLIKTRGQQVTLSCSPISGHRSVSWYQQTPGQGLQFLFEYFSETQRNKGNFPGRFSGRQFSNSRSEMNVSTLELGDSALYLCASSLLPSQGGYEKLFFGSGTQLSVL.

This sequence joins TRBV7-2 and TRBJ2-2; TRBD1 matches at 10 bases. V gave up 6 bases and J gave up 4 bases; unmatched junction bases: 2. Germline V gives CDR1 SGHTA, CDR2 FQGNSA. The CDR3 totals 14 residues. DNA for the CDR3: TGTGCCAGCAGACGGACAGGGGGCACCGGGGAGCTGTTTTTT. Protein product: CASRRTGGTGELFF.

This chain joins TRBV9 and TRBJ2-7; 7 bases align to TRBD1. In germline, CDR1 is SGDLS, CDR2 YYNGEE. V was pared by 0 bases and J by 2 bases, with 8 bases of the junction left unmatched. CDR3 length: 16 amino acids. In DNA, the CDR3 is TGTGCCAGCAGCGTAGGTCCGACAGGGTATACCTACGAGCAGTACTTC. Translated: CASSVGPTGYTYEQYF. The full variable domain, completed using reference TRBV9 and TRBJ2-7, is DSGVTQTPKHLITATGQRVTLRCSPRSGDLSVYWYQQSLDQGLQFLIQYYNGEERAKGNILERFSAQQFPDLHSELNLSSLELGDSALYFCASSVGPTGYTYEQYFGPGTRLTVT.

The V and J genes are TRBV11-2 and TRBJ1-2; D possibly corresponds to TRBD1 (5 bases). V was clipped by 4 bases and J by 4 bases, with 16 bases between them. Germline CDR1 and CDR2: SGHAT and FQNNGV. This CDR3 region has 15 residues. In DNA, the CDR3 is TGTGCCAGCAGCTCTACTGGGGGGGAGGTCTATGGCTACACCTTC. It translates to CASSSTGGEVYGYTF.

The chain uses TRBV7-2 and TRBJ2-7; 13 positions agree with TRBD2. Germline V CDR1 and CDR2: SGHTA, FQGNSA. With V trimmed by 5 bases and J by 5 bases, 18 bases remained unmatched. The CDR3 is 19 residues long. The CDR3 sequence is CASSRGLAGRLDGADEQYF. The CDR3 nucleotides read TGTGCCAGCAGCAGGGGACTAGCGGGAAGGCTGGATGGGGCAGACGAGCAGTACTTC.

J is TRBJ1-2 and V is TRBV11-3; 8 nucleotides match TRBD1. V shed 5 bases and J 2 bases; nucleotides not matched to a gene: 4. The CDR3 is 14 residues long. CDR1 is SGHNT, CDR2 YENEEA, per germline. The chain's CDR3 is CASSHRGSNYGYTF. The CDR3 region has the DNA TGTGCCAGCAGCCACAGGGGGTCGAACTATGGCTACACCTTC.

The DNA of the CDR3 is TGTGCCAGCAGCCCCGTAGGAGGGGCGGTCGGGGAGCTGTTTTTT. Residues: CASSPVGGAVGELFF. The rearrangement uses TRBV14 and TRBJ2-2; perhaps TRBD2 as D (6 bases). V lost 4 bases, J lost 7 bases, and 16 bases lay in between. The CDR3 loop spans 15 amino acids. Looked up from germline, CDR1 is SGHDN and CDR2 is FVKESK.

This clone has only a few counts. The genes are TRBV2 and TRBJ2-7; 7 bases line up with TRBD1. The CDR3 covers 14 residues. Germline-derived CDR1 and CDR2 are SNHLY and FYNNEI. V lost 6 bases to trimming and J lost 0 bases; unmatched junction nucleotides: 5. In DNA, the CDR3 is TGTGCCAGCAGGAGACAGGGAAACTCCTACGAGCAGTACTTC. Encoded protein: CASRRQGNSYEQYF.

The chain's CDR3 is CASSPKQGYEQYF. For the CDR3, the DNA is TGCGCCAGCAGTCCAAAACAGGGCTACGAGCAGTACTTC. The V gene is TRBV10-1, the J gene TRBJ2-7; D perhaps matches TRBD1 (6 bases). Looked up from germline, CDR1 is WNHNN and CDR2 is SYGVQD (reference sequence). The CDR3 is 13 residues long. Trimming shortened V by 5 bases and J by 3 bases, and 11 bases separated the two germline ends.

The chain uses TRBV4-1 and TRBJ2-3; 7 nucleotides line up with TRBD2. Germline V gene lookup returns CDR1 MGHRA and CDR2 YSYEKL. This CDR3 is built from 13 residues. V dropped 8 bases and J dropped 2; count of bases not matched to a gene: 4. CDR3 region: CASDLADTDTQYF. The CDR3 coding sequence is TGCGCCAGCGATCTAGCGGACACAGATACGCAGTATTTT.

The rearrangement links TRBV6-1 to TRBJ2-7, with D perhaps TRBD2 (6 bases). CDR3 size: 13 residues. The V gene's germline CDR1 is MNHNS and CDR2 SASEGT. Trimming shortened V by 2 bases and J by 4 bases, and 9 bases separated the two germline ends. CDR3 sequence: CASSEMGLYEQYF. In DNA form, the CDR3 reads TGTGCCAGCAGTGAAATGGGACTTTACGAGCAGTACTTC.

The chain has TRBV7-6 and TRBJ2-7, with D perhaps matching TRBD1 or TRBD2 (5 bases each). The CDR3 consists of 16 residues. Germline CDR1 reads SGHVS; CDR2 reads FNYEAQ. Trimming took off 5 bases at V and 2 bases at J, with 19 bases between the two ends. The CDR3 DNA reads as TGTGCCAGCAGCACAATCAAGGGGAGTCGGACCTACGAGCAGTACTTC. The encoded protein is CASSTIKGSRTYEQYF. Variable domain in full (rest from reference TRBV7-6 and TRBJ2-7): GAGVSQSPRYKVTKRGQDVALRCDPISGHVSLYWYRQALGQGPEFLTYFNYEAQQDKSGLPNDRFSAERPEGSISTLTIQRTEQRDSAMYRCASSTIKGSRTYEQYFGPGTRLTVT.

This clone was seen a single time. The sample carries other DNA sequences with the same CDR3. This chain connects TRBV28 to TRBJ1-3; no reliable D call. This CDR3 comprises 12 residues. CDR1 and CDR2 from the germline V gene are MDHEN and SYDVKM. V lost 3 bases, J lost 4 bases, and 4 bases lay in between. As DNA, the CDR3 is TGTGCCAGCAGTTTGACCGGAAACACCATATATTTT. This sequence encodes CASSLTGNTIYF.

The chain's CDR3 is CASSLMGRSYEQYF. In DNA, the CDR3 is TGTGCCAGCAGCTTGATGGGGCGCTCCTACGAGCAGTACTTC. V usage is TRBV5-8 and J usage is TRBJ2-7, with D perhaps TRBD1 (5 bases). Germline V CDR1 and CDR2: SGHTS, YDEGEE. The CDR3 contains 14 residues. V was cut by 1 base and J by 0 bases, with 8 bases left in between.